The 22 T cell receptor beta chains below were found in one sample sequenced in a study of shared clonotypes between healthy human individuals. Clones were sequenced by immunoSEQ multiplex PCR, and TCRdb holds only the in-frame ones, with some missing. The sample yields 650,000 to 700,000 clones, about 90% seen once. The specimen sequenced was memory CD8+ T cells from PBMCs. Subset reported: CD45RO+ cells pooled with CCR7-negative TemRA cells. These TCRs come from a man in his late teens or twenties in good health. Some clones in this sample may be carry-over from other donors' samples.

The chain is built from TRBV18 and TRBJ2-4; D is unclear. Per the germline V gene, CDR1 is KGHSH and CDR2 is LQKENI. The CDR3 contains 13 residues. The V end was cut by 10 bases, the J end by 0 bases, with 10 bases between. The CDR3 coding sequence is TGTGCCACCTCGTCGGGAGCCAAAAACATTCAGTACTTC. Amino acids: CATSSGAKNIQYF. Supplemented by reference TRBV18 and TRBJ2-4, the full variable domain reads NAGVMQNPRHLVRRRGQEARLRCSPMKGHSHVYWYRQLPEEGLKFMVYLQKENIIDESGMPKERFSAEFPKEGPSILRIQQVVRGDSAAYFCATSSGAKNIQYFGAGTRLSVL.

The gene calls are TRBV7-6 and TRBJ1-1; tentatively, D is TRBD1 (6 bases). The germline V gene has CDR1 SGHVS and CDR2 FNYEAQ. The CDR3 totals 15 residues. V lost 4 bases to trimming and J lost 3 bases, with 15 bases between them. In DNA form, the CDR3 reads TGTGCCAGCAGCTCACCAGGGGTCAGGGACACTGAAGCTTTCTTT. As protein: CASSSPGVRDTEAFF.

This chain connects TRBV4-2 to TRBJ1-1; TRBD1 matches at 11 bases. Per germline, CDR1 LGHNA and CDR2 YNFKEQ. This CDR3 region has 20 residues. V was pared by 2 bases and J by 2 bases, with 16 bases of the junction left unmatched. The CDR3 DNA reads as TGTGCCAGCAGCCAAAGGGCGCCCGGACAGGGGGCTTGGCATAACACTGAAGCTTTCTTT. Translated, it gives CASSQRAPGQGAWHNTEAFF.

V usage is TRBV6-1 and J usage is TRBJ2-7; D unresolved. Deletions cut 2 bases from V and 3 bases from J, with 14 bases between. Germline loops: CDR1 MNHNS, CDR2 SASEGT. The CDR3 runs to 15 residues. CDR3 protein: CASSEIRAAIYEQYF. The CDR3 DNA reads TGTGCCAGCAGTGAAATTAGGGCAGCCATCTACGAGCAGTACTTC.

This chain links TRBV2 with TRBJ2-1, with 13 positions matching TRBD2. With V trimmed by 4 bases and J by 6 bases, 0 bases remained unmatched. Per the germline V gene, CDR1 is SNHLY and CDR2 is FYNNEI. The CDR3 spans 14 residues. The CDR3 is CASSGTSGSNEQFF. DNA for the CDR3: TGTGCCAGCAGTGGGACTAGCGGGAGCAATGAGCAGTTCTTC.

The genes are TRBV27 and TRBJ1-1; tentatively, D is TRBD1 (5 bases). The V gene lost 2 bases and the J gene lost 0 bases, with 13 bases spanning the gap. The germline CDR1 and CDR2 sequences are MNHEY and SMNVEV (reference sequence). The length of the CDR3 is 16 residues. CDR3 coding DNA: TGTGCCAGCAGTTTACGGGTCCGGGGACTGAACACTGAAGCTTTCTTT. Protein sequence: CASSLRVRGLNTEAFF.

There are a few counts of this clone. The V gene is TRBV13, the J gene TRBJ1-1, with TRBD1 identical over 11 bases. From germline, CDR1 is PRHDT and CDR2 FYEKMQ (reference sequence). V was pared by 5 bases and J by 5 bases, with 10 bases of the junction left unmatched. There are 16 residues in the CDR3. CDR3 in DNA: TGTGCCAGCAGCCCCTCCGGGACAGGGGGGAGAACTGAAGCTTTCTTT. As protein: CASSPSGTGGRTEAFF.

This clone was seen once. The likely explanation is a read error, given a far larger clone one base away. The chain carries TRBV15 and TRBJ2-2, with 9 bases matching TRBD2. The CDR3 consists of 19 residues. Germline CDR1 LNHNV, CDR2 YYDKDF (reference sequence). With 2 bases clipped from V and 4 bases from J, the junction kept 14 bases outside the gene matches. The CDR3 DNA follows: TGTGCCACCAGCAGACCATGGACTAGCGCTATGCCGGGCACCGGGGAGCTGTTTTTT. It is translated as CATSRPWTSAMPGTGELFF. The full variable domain, with the rest looked up from reference TRBV15 and TRBJ2-2, is DAMVIQNPRYQVTQFGKPVTLSCSQTLNHNVMYWYQQKSSQAPKLLFHYYDKDFNNEADTPDNFQSRRPNTSFCFLDIRSPGLGDTAMYLCATSRPWTSAMPGTGELFFGEGSRLTVL.

This chain joins TRBV19 and TRBJ2-5; 10 positions match TRBD2. CDR1 and CDR2 from the germline V gene are LNHDA and SQIVND (reference sequence). The CDR3 extends over 15 amino acids. V trimming: 6 bases; J trimming: 4 bases; junction bases outside the gene matches: 8. CDR3 protein: CASSPAGGGPETQYF. The CDR3 DNA follows: TGTGCCAGTAGCCCAGCGGGAGGGGGTCCAGAGACCCAGTACTTC.

V usage is TRBV2 and J usage is TRBJ1-2; TRBD1 matches 8 bases. Germline lookup yields CDR1 SNHLY and CDR2 FYNNEI. The CDR3 spans 16 residues. The ends lost 0 bases at V and 6 bases at J; junction bases unmatched: 9. The CDR3 sequence is CASSEAGTGPGDGYTF. The CDR3 coding sequence is TGTGCCAGCAGTGAAGCCGGGACAGGCCCAGGAGATGGCTACACCTTC.

The chain employs TRBV28 and TRBJ2-2; 8 bases align to TRBD2. The CDR3 extends over 16 amino acids. The germline gives CDR1 MDHEN, CDR2 SYDVKM. The trim removed 1 base at V and 5 bases at J, leaving 6 bases unmatched. The CDR3 DNA is TGTGCCAGCAGTTTATCCAAGCGGGAGAGGACCGGGGAGCTGTTTTTT. Translation: CASSLSKRERTGELFF.

The chain links TRBV7-2 to TRBJ2-1; D gene uncertain. V was cut by 1 base and J by 0 bases, with 7 bases left in between. The CDR3 totals 15 residues. CDR1 is SGHTA and CDR2 is FQGNSA in the germline V gene. CDR3 protein: CASSLVGNSYNEQFF. In DNA form, the CDR3 reads TGTGCCAGCAGCTTAGTCGGAAACTCCTACAATGAGCAGTTCTTC.

The V and J genes are TRBV27 and TRBJ2-7, with D perhaps given as TRBD1 or TRBD2 (5 bases each). Germline V CDR1 and CDR2: MNHEY, SMNVEV (reference sequence). This CDR3 contains 15 residues. Deletions cut 7 bases from V and 5 bases from J, with 21 bases between. The CDR3 spells CASKGTAHRSHEQYF. In DNA, the CDR3 is TGTGCCAGCAAAGGGACGGCCCACCGGTCTCACGAGCAGTACTTC.

V usage is TRBV4-3 and J usage is TRBJ2-7; D gene ambiguous. CDR1 is LGHNA, CDR2 YSLEER, per germline. The CDR3 is 11 residues long. The ends were cut back, 6 bases at V and 6 bases at J, with 9 bases in the middle. CDR3 DNA: TGCGCCAGCAGGCCGAGCCCCGAGCAGTACTTC. It yields the protein CASRPSPEQYF.

CDR3 DNA: TGCGCCAGCAGCCAAACAAGTAGCGGGAAGGGGGATGAGCAGTTCTTC. Amino acid sequence: CASSQTSSGKGDEQFF. This chain connects TRBV4-3 to TRBJ2-1; TRBD2 agrees at 8 bases. Germline-derived CDR1 and CDR2 are LGHNA and YSLEER. Trimming cost V 2 bases and J 8 bases; bases outside gene matches: 11. The CDR3 has 16 residues.

The chain uses TRBV13 and TRBJ2-7; 7 bases align to TRBD2. The CDR3 is 15 amino acids. V shed 4 bases, J shed 3 bases, and the junction held 9 bases outside the gene matches. CDR1 and CDR2 from the germline V gene are PRHDT and FYEKMQ (reference sequence). The DNA of the CDR3 is TGTGCCAGCAGCTCACGGGACTACTGGGACTACGAGCAGTACTTC. Translating it yields CASSSRDYWDYEQYF.

This rearrangement joins TRBV9 to TRBJ2-7; 8 bases match TRBD2. Germline V gives CDR1 SGDLS, CDR2 YYNGEE. After removal of 4 bases from V and 2 bases from J, the junction contained 11 bases not matched to a gene. The CDR3 loop spans 16 amino acids. This CDR3 reads CASSHNPGLGAYEQYF. The CDR3 coding sequence is TGTGCCAGCAGCCACAATCCGGGACTAGGGGCCTACGAGCAGTACTTC.

The rearrangement links TRBV10-3 to TRBJ2-1; D remains ambiguous. Between the trimmed V and J ends, which lost 3 bases and 5 bases, there was a span of 14 bases. CDR1 is ENHRY, CDR2 SYGVKD, per germline. The CDR3 totals 15 residues. This chain's CDR3 is CAISDPSLGHNEQFF. The CDR3 bases are TGTGCCATCAGTGATCCCAGCTTAGGACACAATGAGCAGTTCTTC.

This clone was detected only a few times. The chain joins TRBV10-3 to TRBJ2-7; weak D call: TRBD2 (5 bases). V was clipped by 6 bases and J by 1 base, with 13 bases between them. The CDR3 runs 14 residues. The V gene's germline CDR1 is ENHRY and CDR2 SYGVKD. The CDR3 DNA reads TGTGCCATCAGCGGTCGGACTCCTTCCTACGAGCAGTACTTC. Its protein is CAISGRTPSYEQYF.

Here the CDR3 DNA reads TGTGCCAGCAGCTTAGCTCCCACAGGGGGGATAAACAATGAGCAGTTCTTC. Translation: CASSLAPTGGINNEQFF. This chain connects TRBV7-2 to TRBJ2-1; 8 nucleotides align to TRBD1. CDR3 length equals 17 residues. J gave up 5 bases and V 0 bases, and 9 bases lay outside the gene matches. Germline assignment: CDR1 SGHTA and CDR2 FQGNSA.

This clone has just one count. The CDR3 nucleotides are TGTGCCAGTAGTATAGATGGCAGAGCTACCCGGGAGCAGTACTTC. Its protein product is CASSIDGRATREQYF. This rearrangement joins TRBV19 to TRBJ2-7; D gene ambiguous. There are 15 residues in the CDR3. CDR1 and CDR2 (germline): LNHDA, SQIVND (reference sequence). V dropped 0 bases and J dropped 7 bases, with 16 bases sitting between them.

This CDR3 reads CASSDTNNEQFF. CDR3 nucleotide sequence: TGTGCCAGCAGTGACACTAACAATGAGCAGTTCTTC. J is TRBJ2-1 and V is TRBV6-1, with D unclear. V gave up 3 bases and J gave up 5 bases, with 5 bases separating them. Looked up from germline, CDR1 is MNHNS and CDR2 is SASEGT. This CDR3 is built from 12 residues.